This paragraph reports one T cell receptor (beta chain). This clonotype was detected only a few times. The clone's antigen remains unknown. Base qualities are not recorded, but no much larger clone differs from it by a single base. The TCR beta CDR3 regions were amplified from the RNA transcripts. For the first round of RT-PCR on the TCR CDR3, the HTBI primer set was used together with the Qiagen OneStep RT-PCR kit. A second multiplex PCR round built the libraries, followed by size selection and purification. Sequencing of the libraries was done on an Illumina HiSeq2000 using paired-end 100 bp reads. Concerning the study's data processing: SOAPnuke was used to process the raw data, with reads discarded if the reads contained adapters or uncalled bases, had a mean Phred below 15, or lacked an exact constant-primer or identifier match. COPE v1.2.5 was used to merge high-quality paired reads, and clonotypes were defined as unique nucleotide sequences. MiTCR v1.1 was used to align the clonotypes against IMGT TRBV, TRBD and TRBJ reference segments. Only V-J combinations with frequency above 0.0001, covering 99.2% of repertoires, were analysed. The TCS score was defined as the ratio of F50 (clonal expansion) to E x V (chaos), calculated using BLOSUM62-based TCRdist between CDR3 peptides within each V-J. Welch's t-statistics and random forest reduced some 510 V-J features to 10 to 15, which were used in a naive Bayes classifier (R e1071). The public reads were quality trimmed at Q25 with fastp and then assembled into clones with MiXCR by TCRdb, keeping productive beta chains. Here each entry gathers all rows of one CDR3 protein and keeps the most common genes and DNA. The V and J calls were not made by the authors but by TCRdb's processing. The sample table lists 650,000 to 700,000 distinct CDR3 sequences, around 15% of them with a count of one. The top ten constitute roughly 16% of the sample.

The data are from a study of T cells in Graves' hyperthyroidism and ophthalmopathy (dated by TCRdb to between 2018 and 2021). Notes on the research overall: Peripheral blood samples were taken at the time of initial diagnosis, prior to any treatment. A discovery cohort of roughly 100 patients, about 40 with Graves' ophthalmopathy and 55 to 60 with stable Graves' hyperthyroidism, was used to find distinguishing TCR V-J signatures. Following sampling, methimazole starting at 30 mg daily was given to hyperthyroidism patients, and high-dose intravenous methylprednisolone was given to ophthalmopathy patients. The paper reports TCR Vbeta CDR3 sequencing of approximately 140 peripheral blood samples: approximately 41 ophthalmopathy, fewer than 80 hyperthyroidism and 17 progressor patients. Prospective prediction of ophthalmopathy was tested in an independent validation cohort consisting of 18 hyperthyroidism patients and approximately 16 patients who later progressed to ophthalmopathy. The study also compared thyroid tissue and blood T-cell repertoires from about six Graves' hyperthyroidism patients. For training and testing, the 100 or so patients in the discovery cohort were randomly divided in a 7:3 ratio. General findings and caveats noted by the study authors: Ophthalmopathy was separated from stable hyperthyroidism by a 13 V-J signature model, with approximately 86% sensitivity and just over 81% specificity obtained in cross-validation and 80%/75% obtained in testing. Most expanded thyroid clonotypes (frequency above 0.001) were also detected in blood, a finding suggesting that blood repertoires may reflect thyroid immune responses. No statistical method was used to set the sample size in advance, and investigators knew the group allocation. In validation, the model predicted progression to ophthalmopathy a median of 6.5 months before onset, with 65% to 71% sensitivity and 72.22% specificity.

A patient counted as having stable Graves' hyperthyroidism if no progression to ophthalmopathy occurred over 18 months of follow-up. Hyperthyroidism patients were newly diagnosed, had a disease duration of under 2 months, and were aged 18 to 65 years. Patients with uncontrolled infections, other autoimmune diseases, pregnancy or lactation were excluded. Diagnoses relied on clinical symptoms, serum thyroxine and TRAb, thyroid ultrasound and orbital computed tomography. Ficoll-Paque density gradient centrifugation was used to isolate PBMCs from 9.5 to 10 ml of fresh peripheral blood. Total RNA was extracted with Trizol reagent, and quality was checked on an Agilent 2100 Bioanalyzer. Sequenced input: blood. The clonotype originates from a man aged 50 to 60 with Graves' hyperthyroidism.

Read as DNA, the sequence is TGTGCCATCAGTGAGACTAGCGGGAGGATTCCGTCCTACGAGCAGTACTTC. It is translated as CAISETSGRIPSYEQYF. Recombination linked TRBV10-3 to TRBJ2-7; TRBD2 matches 12 bases in the middle. From a lookup of the germline V gene, CDR1 and CDR2 are ENHRY and SYGVKD. The V end gives up 2 bases and the J end 1 base, leaving 6 bases in the junction not matched to a gene. Reading from cysteine to phenylalanine, the CDR3 counts 17 amino acids. The CDR3 DNA has 51 bases and is translated from base 1.